The rows below give T cell receptor beta chains drawn from one sample of a study of shared clonotypes between healthy human individuals. Here immunoSEQ multiplex PCR was the method, and the copy in TCRdb shows in-frame clones only, minus some. Of roughly 2.6 million clones detected, more than 80% appear once; the ten largest clones hold over 0.12%. Input material: naive CD4+ T cells sorted from blood. The receptor set was obtained from a young man in good health. Each CDR3 is given with its conserved first and last residue. D genes are given only for firm matches. Rows give clone size only sometimes, using once, few, many, or a class for an expanded clone.

D gene	V gene	clone size	J gene	CDR3 DNA	CDR3 protein
-	TRBV14	-	TRBJ1-5	TGTGCCAGCAGCCAAGGTTCGGGTGGGGTAGGTCAGCCCCAGCATTTT	CASSQGSGGVGQPQHF
-	TRBV10-1	-	TRBJ2-2	TGCGCCACCATCCTGAGCGGGCCAAACACCGGGGAGCTGTTTTTT	CATILSGPNTGELFF
TRBD1	TRBV5-4	-	TRBJ2-5	TGTGCCAGCAGCTTGTCGACAGGGTTCCGCCAAGAGACCCAGTACTTC	CASSLSTGFRQETQYF
TRBD2	TRBV6-1	-	TRBJ2-2	TGTGCCAGCAGTGAAGCGTGGACTAGCGGGGGCGGGGAGCTGTTTTTT	CASSEAWTSGGGELFF
-	TRBV29-1	-	TRBJ1-2	TGCAGCGCCGAGGGGGGAGCGAACTATGGCTACACCTTC	CSAEGGANYGYTF
-	TRBV28	-	TRBJ1-1	TGTGCCAGCAGTTTACAGGGAGGCAGGGGAACTGAAGCTTTCTTT	CASSLQGGRGTEAFF
TRBD2	TRBV7-3	-	TRBJ2-1	TGTGCCAGCAGCGCGACTAGCGGGGGGAAGAATGAGCAGTTCTTC	CASSATSGGKNEQFF
-	TRBV7-3	-	TRBJ1-1	TGTGCCAGCAGCTCGAGGGGGGGCACTGAAGCTTTCTTT	CASSSRGGTEAFF
-	TRBV7-2	-	TRBJ2-4	TGTGCCAGCAGCTTAGGGGGGGAAGGCAAAAACATTCAGTACTTC	CASSLGGEGKNIQYF
TRBD1	TRBV6-5	-	TRBJ2-7	TGTGCCAGCAGTGACAGGGACGAGCAGTACTTC	CASSDRDEQYF
-	TRBV18	-	TRBJ1-1	TGTGCCAGCTCATTACAGGAGCGGCACACTGAAGCTTTCTTT	CASSLQERHTEAFF
TRBD1	TRBV10-1	once	TRBJ2-7	TGCGCCAGCAATGGACAGGGGACCTACGAGCAGTACTTC	CASNGQGTYEQYF
TRBD2	TRBV7-6	-	TRBJ2-3	TGTGCCAGCAGCGGGGGACTAGCGGGAGTGGCAGATACGCAGTATTTT	CASSGGLAGVADTQYF
-	TRBV5-4	-	TRBJ2-7	TGTGCCAGCAGCCCTGTACAGGGTAACGAGCAGTACTTC	CASSPVQGNEQYF
TRBD1	TRBV19	-	TRBJ1-5	TGTGCCAGTAGTACACTGGGACAGGGGGCAAGCAATCAGCCCCAGCATTTT	CASSTLGQGASNQPQHF
TRBD2	TRBV9	once	TRBJ2-1	TGTGCCAGCAGCGTGAGGGGACTAGCGGGAGGCGGCAATGAGCAGTTCTTC	CASSVRGLAGGGNEQFF
TRBD2	TRBV2	once	TRBJ2-2	TGTGCCAGCAGTGTACAGCGGGGGGACGGGGAGCTGTTTTTT	CASSVQRGDGELFF
TRBD1	TRBV7-9	-	TRBJ1-5	TGTGCCAGCAGTCTACAGGGGACCGATCAGCCCCAGCATTTT	CASSLQGTDQPQHF
TRBD2	TRBV7-9	-	TRBJ2-2	TGTGCCAGCAGCTTAGCCACCGGGACTAGCGGGGAAAACGGGGAGCTGTTTTTT	CASSLATGTSGENGELFF
-	TRBV12-5	-	TRBJ1-5	TGTGCTAGTGGTTTGGTACTGATGGAAGGGGTGCACAATCAGCCCCAGCATTTT	CASGLVLMEGVHNQPQHF
-	TRBV6-5	-	TRBJ2-2	TGTGCCAGCAGTTACGGAGTACCCACCGGGGAGCTGTTTTTT	CASSYGVPTGELFF
TRBD2	TRBV18	-	TRBJ2-1	TGTGCCAGCTCACCACCTAGCGGGGGCTACAATGAGCAGTTCTTC	CASSPPSGGYNEQFF
TRBD2	TRBV19	once	TRBJ2-3	TGTGCCAGTAGTAGCGGGGGGGCCTCAGATACGCAGTATTTT	CASSSGGASDTQYF
-	TRBV5-4	-	TRBJ2-2	TGTGCCAGCAGCTTGGTCGCGGGGTCCCCCGGGGAGCTGTTTTTT	CASSLVAGSPGELFF
TRBD1	TRBV28	-	TRBJ2-3	TGTGCCAGCAGTTCGGGACAGTTAGACACAGATACGCAGTATTTT	CASSSGQLDTDTQYF
-	TRBV6-6	-	TRBJ2-7	TGTGCCAGCAGCCGACAGGTCGAGCAGTACTTC	CASSRQVEQYF
-	TRBV5-5	-	TRBJ1-2	TGTGCCAGCAGCTTGGCGCCAGTTAGTTATGGCTACACCTTC	CASSLAPVSYGYTF
-	TRBV29-1	-	TRBJ2-2	TGCAGCGTTGAGCCAGGGGCCGGGGAGCTGTTTTTT	CSVEPGAGELFF
-	TRBV9	-	TRBJ1-6	TGTGCCAGCAGCGTAGCCCACGGGGTCCTCCACTTT	CASSVAHGVLHF
-	TRBV11-2	-	TRBJ2-7	TGTGCCAGCAGCTACGGGAGATCTGGCTACGAGCAGTACTTC	CASSYGRSGYEQYF
-	TRBV4-1	-	TRBJ2-2	TGCGCCAGCAGCCAAGGGGAGAGGCAAACCGGGGAGCTGTTTTTT	CASSQGERQTGELFF
TRBD1	TRBV7-2	-	TRBJ1-2	TGTGCCAGCAGCATAGACAGGGGGCGCGGAGGTGGCTACACCTTC	CASSIDRGRGGGYTF
-	TRBV10-2	few	TRBJ1-6	TGCGCCAGCGGAGAACAGAGGAATTCACCCCTCCACTTT	CASGEQRNSPLHF
-	TRBV6-5	-	TRBJ1-1	TGTGCCAGCAGGAGGACACTGAACACTGAAGCTTTCTTT	CASRRTLNTEAFF
TRBD1	TRBV19	-	TRBJ1-5	TGTGCCAGTAGCTTTGGGACAGGGAGTAGTCAGCCCCAGCATTTT	CASSFGTGSSQPQHF
TRBD1	TRBV18	-	TRBJ2-7	TGTGCCAGCTCCAGGATCCCAGGGGGAGAAGAGCAGTACTTC	CASSRIPGGEEQYF
TRBD1	TRBV5-1	-	TRBJ2-5	TGCGCCAGCAGCAAGGGGGCAGTCCAAGAGACCCAGTACTTC	CASSKGAVQETQYF
-	TRBV10-2	-	TRBJ1-2	TGCGCCAGCAGTGTCGGAACACAGGGAAGCGACTATGGCTACACCTTC	CASSVGTQGSDYGYTF
-	TRBV19	-	TRBJ1-2	TGTGCCACTAGACGGCAACCCACTAGTGGCTACACCTTC	CATRRQPTSGYTF
-	TRBV19	-	TRBJ1-1	TGTGCCAGTAGTAGGCCGGGGTACACTGAAGCTTTCTTT	CASSRPGYTEAFF
TRBD2	TRBV5-1	-	TRBJ2-7	TGCGCCAGCAGACTAGACCTAGCGGGGGGTACATACGAGCAGTACTTC	CASRLDLAGGTYEQYF
TRBD1	TRBV5-1	-	TRBJ1-1	TGCGCCAGCAGCAGTACAGGGGGGAGCACTGAAGCTTTCTTT	CASSSTGGSTEAFF
TRBD2	TRBV5-6	-	TRBJ2-5	TGTGCCAGCAGCTTGATCGGGACTAGCTGGCGCGAGACCCAGTACTTC	CASSLIGTSWRETQYF
-	TRBV19	-	TRBJ1-5	TGTGCCAGTAAGACAGACCTTCAGGGCAATCAGCCCCAGCATTTT	CASKTDLQGNQPQHF
-	TRBV6-5	-	TRBJ1-2	TGTGCCAGCAGTTACTCAGTCTACCTCCCCTATGGCTACACCTTC	CASSYSVYLPYGYTF
-	TRBV7-9	-	TRBJ2-1	TGTGCCAGCAGCTTAGACCTTAGCTCCTACAATGAGCAGTTCTTC	CASSLDLSSYNEQFF